The table lists the clone carrying this TCR beta chain with a count of one. This entry comes from a study of blood T cell repertoires in COVID-19. On the study more broadly: Samples of COVID-19 (acute and convalescent) were obtained from the United States, Italy and Spain. PBMCs, B-cell-depleted T cells, or T cells provided the cDNA or gDNA that made up the material.

The assay was immunoSEQ multiplex PCR, and TCRdb's table has in-frame clones only and misses some. The sample has around 72,000 clones, 85% to 90% seen once. The sequence came from a man aged 65-85 years with active or convalescent COVID-19. The sample consisted of peripheral blood.

CDR3 amino acids: CAWKPQGAGYGYTF. CDR3 nucleotides: TGTGCCTGGAAACCGCAGGGGGCGGGCTATGGCTACACCTTC. V is TRBV2 and J is TRBJ1-2; 8 nucleotides match TRBD1. The CDR3 is 14 amino acids. Germline loops: CDR1 SNHLY, CDR2 FYNNEI. J was trimmed by 4 bases and V by 11 bases; bases with no gene match: 12.